This entry is about one T cell receptor beta chain. Its antigen is as yet unknown. Germline assignment: CDR1 SGHNT and CDR2 YYREEE (reference sequence). The CDR3 loop spans 14 amino acids. V lost 0 bases, J lost 5 bases, and 12 bases lay in between. Sorting based on CD45RO/CCR7/CD25/CD127/CD95/CD27 separated CD4+ naive, central memory, regulatory and stem cell-like memory cells. This sample was included in a study of beta chain features in type 1 diabetes. Study-level background: Cells sorted and examined across all samples totaled almost 110 million.

Sequenced material consisted of expressed TCRB transcripts (all of the isolated RNA was reverse transcribed). The read count averaged about 3.3 million across naive, central memory and regulatory T cell samples. TCRdb's table, derived via immunoSEQ multiplex PCR, lists solely in-frame clones and lacks some. The repertoire consists of 900,000 or so clones, with about 17% occurring once and the leading ten covering about 0.02%. The study, taken as a whole, reports: In cDNA sequencing, cells with high TCR expression could be over-represented.

The specimen was naive CD4+ T cells from blood. The TCR comes from a woman younger than 35 in good health. This rearrangement joins TRBV5-4 to TRBJ2-7; D remains ambiguous. The CDR3 DNA follows: TGTGCCAGCAGCTTGGAAACATCCGCGGACGAGCAGTACTTC. It specifies CASSLETSADEQYF.